Detailed here is one TCR beta chain. CDR3 length: 17 residues. Losses at the gene ends were 2 bases for V and 3 bases for J; bases not matched to a gene: 9. Per the germline V gene, CDR1 is KGHDR and CDR2 is SFDVKD. Time point reported: newly diagnosed GD, antithyroid drugs for less than 3 months. TCR sequences were obtained from RNA taken from PBMCs. Assembly of TCR beta libraries relied on iRepertoire HTBI primers together with Arm-PCR of CDR3 regions. TCRdb re-called the multiplex PCR reads with MiXCR, one entry per CDR3 protein. The sample includes about 540,000 distinct CDR3 sequences, approximately 12% of them seen just once. This record comes from a study of regulatory T cells in long-lasting Graves disease. Study at large: Graves' patients with a new diagnosis had received antithyroid drugs under 3 months.

This sample also belongs to another study, concerning T cells in Graves' hyperthyroidism and ophthalmopathy.

The sequences come from peripheral blood mononuclear cells (PBMCs), collected at new diagnosis, from a patient treated with antithyroid drugs. The chain carries TRBV24-1 and TRBJ2-3; 8 nucleotides agree with TRBD2. The clonotype comes from a man under 40 with Graves disease. Here the CDR3 reads CATSDYGRAKGTDTQYF. CDR3 nucleotide sequence: TGTGCCACCAGTGATTACGGGAGGGCCAAAGGGACAGATACGCAGTATTTT.